What follows describes a single T cell receptor (beta chain). Its antigen remains unidentified. Primed by a sample-barcoded 5' primer and a J-beta primer mix, a second PCR proceeded for 7 to 11 cycles. Each single sample gave us at least 2.5 million CDR3-containing paired-end reads. MiXCR, applied by TCRdb to the 5' RACE reads, yields one record per CDR3 protein. The sample has about 1,000,000 distinct CDR3 sequences, 45% seen once. The CDR3 extends over 18 amino acids. V shed 6 bases and J shed 0 bases, with 20 bases lying between them. Germline CDR1 and CDR2: SEHNR and FQNEAQ (reference sequence). The entry originates in a study of blood T cells in healthy people across ages. General study points: Donor CMV status, an unknown factor, possibly confounded changes in expanded clonotypes.

Sequenced sample: blood. This clonotype was obtained from a woman aged 55-70 years in good health. V and J are TRBV7-9 and TRBJ1-4, with a tentative D call TRBD1 (5 bases). CDR3 in amino acids: CASSPPLGAPTTNEKLFF. CDR3 DNA: TGTGCCAGCAGTCCCCCCTTAGGGGCTCCCACAACTAATGAAAAACTGTTTTTT.